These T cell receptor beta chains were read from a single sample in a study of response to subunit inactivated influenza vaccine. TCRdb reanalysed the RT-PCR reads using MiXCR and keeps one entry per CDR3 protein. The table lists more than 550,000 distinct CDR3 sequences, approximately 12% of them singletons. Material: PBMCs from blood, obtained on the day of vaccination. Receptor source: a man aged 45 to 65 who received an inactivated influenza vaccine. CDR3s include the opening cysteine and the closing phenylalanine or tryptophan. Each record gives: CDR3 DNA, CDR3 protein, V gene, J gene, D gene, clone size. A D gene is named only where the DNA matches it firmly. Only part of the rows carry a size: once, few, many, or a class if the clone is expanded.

CDR3 DNA: TGTGCCAGCAGTTTCGGGACAGCCGTAAATCAGCCCCAGCATTTT; CDR3 protein: CASSFGTAVNQPQHF; V gene: TRBV28; J gene: TRBJ1-5; D gene: TRBD1; clone size: NA
CDR3 DNA: TGTGCCAGCAGTTACTTGGCGCAGGGGGGCGAGCAGTACTTC; CDR3 protein: CASSYLAQGGEQYF; V gene: TRBV6-5; J gene: TRBJ2-7; D gene: NA; clone size: few
CDR3 DNA: TGTGCCACCAGTGCCCCTAGCACAGATACGCAGTATTTT; CDR3 protein: CATSAPSTDTQYF; V gene: TRBV24-1; J gene: TRBJ2-3; D gene: NA; clone size: NA
CDR3 DNA: TGCAGTGCTAGCGGAACCGCGAACACCGGGGAGCTGTTTTTT; CDR3 protein: CSASGTANTGELFF; V gene: TRBV20-1; J gene: TRBJ2-2; D gene: NA; clone size: NA
CDR3 DNA: TGTGCCAGCAGTCCTACGGGGGACAGGCAGAACACTGAAGCTTTCTTT; CDR3 protein: CASSPTGDRQNTEAFF; V gene: TRBV28; J gene: TRBJ1-1; D gene: TRBD1; clone size: many
CDR3 DNA: TGTGCCAGCAGCCCACGACAGGGTACCTCCTACGAGCAGTACTTC; CDR3 protein: CASSPRQGTSYEQYF; V gene: TRBV7-8; J gene: TRBJ2-7; D gene: TRBD1; clone size: few
CDR3 DNA: TGTGCCAGCAGCTCCGGGTGGGGACAGACCAACACCGGGGAGCTGTATTTT; CDR3 protein: CASSSGWGQTNTGELYF; V gene: TRBV7-6; J gene: TRBJ2-2; D gene: TRBD1; clone size: NA
CDR3 DNA: TGCAGTGCTAGAGATGGAACAAGCAACACTGAAGCTTTCTTT; CDR3 protein: CSARDGTSNTEAFF; V gene: TRBV20-1; J gene: TRBJ1-1; D gene: NA; clone size: NA
CDR3 DNA: TGTGCCAGCTCACCGACAGAAAGCACAGATACGCAGTATTTT; CDR3 protein: CASSPTESTDTQYF; V gene: TRBV18; J gene: TRBJ2-3; D gene: NA; clone size: NA
CDR3 DNA: TGTGCCAGCACCGTGGGTGGAGGCAAAAACATTCAGTACTTC; CDR3 protein: CASTVGGGKNIQYF; V gene: TRBV6-2/TRBV6-3; J gene: TRBJ2-4; D gene: NA; clone size: NA
CDR3 DNA: TGTGCCAGCAGCCCCCCGAGGCAGGACCCCCAGTTCTTC; CDR3 protein: CASSPPRQDPQFF; V gene: TRBV7-8; J gene: TRBJ2-1; D gene: NA; clone size: NA
CDR3 DNA: TGTGCCTCCCAGGGGGGCAGCACAGATACGCAGTATTTT; CDR3 protein: CASQGGSTDTQYF; V gene: TRBV28; J gene: TRBJ2-3; D gene: NA; clone size: NA
CDR3 DNA: TGTGCCAGCAGCCCCCGGAGGGGCTACGAGCAGTACTTC; CDR3 protein: CASSPRRGYEQYF; V gene: TRBV28; J gene: TRBJ2-7; D gene: NA; clone size: NA
CDR3 DNA: TGTGCCAGCAGTGGTCGTGACAGGGCTAGCACAGATACGCAGTATTTT; CDR3 protein: CASSGRDRASTDTQYF; V gene: TRBV2; J gene: TRBJ2-3; D gene: TRBD1; clone size: NA
CDR3 DNA: TGCAGCGTTAGCCAGTTGAACACTGAAGCTTTCTTT; CDR3 protein: CSVSQLNTEAFF; V gene: TRBV29-1; J gene: TRBJ1-1; D gene: NA; clone size: many
CDR3 DNA: TGTGCCAGCAGGCTTTGGCAGGAGGGGGAGACCCAGTACTTC; CDR3 protein: CASRLWQEGETQYF; V gene: TRBV7-9; J gene: TRBJ2-5; D gene: NA; clone size: many
CDR3 DNA: TGTGCCAGCAGTTTCGCTGGACAGTATAATTCACCCCTCCACTTT; CDR3 protein: CASSFAGQYNSPLHF; V gene: TRBV28; J gene: TRBJ1-6; D gene: NA; clone size: once
CDR3 DNA: TGTGCCAGCACCGGACAGATTGGTTCACCCCTCCACTTT; CDR3 protein: CASTGQIGSPLHF; V gene: TRBV2; J gene: TRBJ1-6; D gene: NA; clone size: NA
CDR3 DNA: TGTGCCATCAGTGACCCCGGGACAGGGGGGTACAATGAGCAGTTCTTC; CDR3 protein: CAISDPGTGGYNEQFF; V gene: TRBV10-3; J gene: TRBJ2-1; D gene: TRBD1; clone size: NA
CDR3 DNA: TGTGCCACCAGGGGACGCGGGGGGTCGGGCAATGAGCAGTTCTTC; CDR3 protein: CATRGRGGSGNEQFF; V gene: TRBV24-1; J gene: TRBJ2-1; D gene: TRBD2; clone size: NA
CDR3 DNA: TGTGCCAGCAGTTTTCCGCTAACCTACGAGCAGTACTTC; CDR3 protein: CASSFPLTYEQYF; V gene: TRBV12-3/TRBV12-4; J gene: TRBJ2-7; D gene: NA; clone size: many
CDR3 DNA: TGCGCCAGCAGCTTTGACAGTAACTCCTACAATGAGCAGTTCTTC; CDR3 protein: CASSFDSNSYNEQFF; V gene: TRBV5-1; J gene: TRBJ2-1; D gene: NA; clone size: NA
CDR3 DNA: TGTGCCAGCAGCCACCGACTAGGAATTGAGGAGACCCAGTACTTC; CDR3 protein: CASSHRLGIEETQYF; V gene: TRBV4-2; J gene: TRBJ2-5; D gene: NA; clone size: many
CDR3 DNA: TGTGCCAGCAGCTTAACGGCGGGGGGACCCTACGAGCAGTACTTC; CDR3 protein: CASSLTAGGPYEQYF; V gene: TRBV7-2; J gene: TRBJ2-7; D gene: TRBD2; clone size: NA
CDR3 DNA: TGTGCCAGCAGGCGGGAGTACCAAGAGACCCAGTACTTC; CDR3 protein: CASRREYQETQYF; V gene: TRBV12-3/TRBV12-4; J gene: TRBJ2-5; D gene: TRBD2; clone size: many
CDR3 DNA: TGTGCCAGTAGTACCGGGACCCGAAACTCCTATGGCTACACCTTC; CDR3 protein: CASSTGTRNSYGYTF; V gene: TRBV19; J gene: TRBJ1-2; D gene: NA; clone size: few
CDR3 DNA: TGTGCCAGTATTAATTCCGGGACAGGACTAAACTATGGCTACACCTTC; CDR3 protein: CASINSGTGLNYGYTF; V gene: TRBV19; J gene: TRBJ1-2; D gene: TRBD1; clone size: NA
CDR3 DNA: TGTGCCAGCAGCTTATGGGAGCGGGACCCTTACAATGAGCAGTTCTTC; CDR3 protein: CASSLWERDPYNEQFF; V gene: TRBV7-9; J gene: TRBJ2-1; D gene: TRBD2; clone size: NA
CDR3 DNA: TGTGCCAGCAGCTCTACAGGGTTGGAACAAGAGACCCAGTACTTC; CDR3 protein: CASSSTGLEQETQYF; V gene: TRBV7-8; J gene: TRBJ2-5; D gene: NA; clone size: many